This TCR beta chain was retrieved from a study of T cells after yellow fever vaccination. Note on this clonotype: One junction end disagrees with the germline gene, perhaps due to a read error.

From the 5' RACE reads, TCRdb called clonotypes with MiXCR, one entry per CDR3 protein. The data hold 40,000 or so distinct CDR3 sequences, with approximately 6.3% observed a single time. The sequenced sample was CD8+ T cells not binding an NS4B(214-222) dextramer, sorted from PBMCs, obtained 45 days after the yellow fever booster vaccination. The clonotype was recovered from a man under 40 who received the YFV17D yellow fever vaccine.

The CDR3 is CAISLGAGQGVNTEAFF. The CDR3 DNA follows: TGTGCCATCAGCTTAGGGGCCGGACAGGGCGTGAACACTGAAGCTTTCTTT. This chain connects TRBV11-2 to TRBJ1-1; 8 nucleotides align to TRBD1. The CDR3 covers 17 residues. Germline assignment: CDR1 SGHAT and CDR2 FQNNGV.